The 28 T cell receptor beta chains presented below share a single source sample, sequenced in a study of cytomegalovirus exposure and HLA in healthy donors (dated 2017 in TCRdb). Libraries came from the immunoSEQ multiplex PCR assay. A mixture of 60 forward primers for TCR Vbeta segments and 13 reverse primers for TCR Jbeta segments was used in the multiplex PCR. The clones in this table, taken by TCRdb from immuneACCESS, are in-frame only. Not every clone is retained; where verified, under half of the shortfall comes from an unresolved V gene, and the cause of the rest is unknown. The sample includes around 210,000 clones, with around four fifths observed a single time. In total, the top ten clones hold about 1.7% of the sample. Sequenced material: PBMCs. The receptor source for this set is a man aged 50 or older in good health and CMV-seronegative.

The rearrangement links TRBV5-1 to TRBJ2-5, with 15 bases matching TRBD2. The J segment lost 4 bases and the V segment lost 6 bases, leaving 7 bases of the junction unmatched. CDR3 size: 16 residues. Germline values: CDR1 SGHRS, CDR2 YFSETQ. The CDR3 DNA reads TGCGCCAGCAACTTTTTGGGACTAGCGGGAGGAGAGACCCAGTACTTC. Its translation is CASNFLGLAGGETQYF.

The V call is TRBV18, the J call TRBJ2-7; D is possibly TRBD2 (5 bases). Germline assignment: CDR1 KGHSH and CDR2 LQKENI. Trimming cost V 3 bases and J 0 bases, with 12 bases left between them. The CDR3 spans 15 residues. The CDR3 region is CASSPAGISSYEQYF. CDR3 in DNA: TGTGCCAGCTCACCGGCGGGTATAAGCTCCTACGAGCAGTACTTC.

The gene calls are TRBV5-1 and TRBJ2-7, with TRBD2 matching 10 bases. CDR3 size: 14 residues. Germline assignment: CDR1 SGHRS and CDR2 YFSETQ. The J segment lost 2 bases and the V segment lost 4 bases, leaving 3 bases of the junction unmatched. The CDR3 sequence is CASSTGLAPYEQYF. DNA for the CDR3: TGCGCCAGCAGCACGGGACTAGCGCCCTACGAGCAGTACTTC.

V is TRBV7-6 and J is TRBJ2-1; the D is unclear. CDR1 and CDR2 from the germline V gene are SGHVS and FNYEAQ. The ends were cut back, 1 base at V and 6 bases at J, with 4 bases in the middle. This CDR3 is 12 amino acids long. The CDR3 protein is CASSLDSNEQFF. The CDR3 coding sequence is TGTGCCAGCAGCTTAGACAGCAATGAGCAGTTCTTC.

This sequence joins TRBV18 and TRBJ1-1; possibly TRBD1 for D (6 bases). CDR3 length: 14 residues. V was clipped by 2 bases and J by 3 bases, with 10 bases between them. Per germline, CDR1 KGHSH and CDR2 LQKENI. CDR3 sequence (DNA): TGTGCCAGCTCACCAAACTACAGGGACACTGAAGCTTTCTTT. As protein: CASSPNYRDTEAFF. Looking up the rest from reference TRBV18 and TRBJ1-1 gives the full variable domain: NAGVMQNPRHLVRRRGQEARLRCSPMKGHSHVYWYRQLPEEGLKFMVYLQKENIIDESGMPKERFSAEFPKEGPSILRIQQVVRGDSAAYFCASSPNYRDTEAFFGQGTRLTVV.

The rearrangement links TRBV5-1 to TRBJ1-1; perhaps TRBD1 as D (5 bases). The CDR3 covers 16 residues. V was clipped by 0 bases and J by 5 bases, with 17 bases between them. Germline CDR1 reads SGHRS; CDR2 reads YFSETQ. CDR3 DNA: TGCGCCAGCAGCTTGGACGGGGGGGGTCTAGGAACTGAAGCTTTCTTT. Its translation: CASSLDGGGLGTEAFF.

This rearrangement joins TRBV9 to TRBJ2-2; a weak D match, TRBD2 (5 bases). Germline assignment: CDR1 SGDLS and CDR2 YYNGEE. Trimming pared 5 bases from V and 5 bases from J, leaving 16 bases between. There are 15 residues in the CDR3. CDR3 in amino acids: CASSPGILGTGELFF. DNA of the CDR3: TGTGCCAGCAGTCCCGGGATTCTAGGGACCGGGGAGCTGTTTTTT.

The DNA for the CDR3 is TGTGCCAGCTCACCGGGACAGGGGGCCTACTACGAGCAGTACTTC. It yields the protein CASSPGQGAYYEQYF. The chain combines TRBV18 with TRBJ2-7; 12 positions match TRBD1. J gave up 3 bases and V 3 bases, and 3 bases lay outside the gene matches. Per germline, CDR1 KGHSH and CDR2 LQKENI. The CDR3 has 15 residues.

The chain links TRBV20-1 to TRBJ1-4; no clear D. The germline V gene has CDR1 DFQATT and CDR2 SNEGSKA (reference sequence). The CDR3 consists of 11 residues. The V end lost 5 bases, the J end lost 6 bases, and 7 bases lay between the germline ends. The CDR3 region has the DNA TGCAGTGCTGCCGAGGATGAAAAACTGTTTTTT. Translated: CSAAEDEKLFF.

This clone has just a few counts. The chain recombines TRBV5-1 with TRBJ1-2; D remains unclear. The CDR3 is 13 amino acids. CDR1 SGHRS and CDR2 YFSETQ come from the germline V gene. The V and J ends lost 0 bases and 5 bases respectively, with 8 bases between them. DNA of the CDR3: TGCGCCAGCAGCTTGGAGGCAGGATATGGCTACACCTTC. Amino acid sequence: CASSLEAGYGYTF.

This clone has just a few counts. The chain is built from TRBV6-1 and TRBJ1-2; D gene uncertain. V lost 11 bases, J lost 8 bases, and 24 bases lay in between. This CDR3 spans 14 amino acids. Germline V gene lookup returns CDR1 MNHNS and CDR2 SASEGT. In DNA, the CDR3 is TGTGCCTCATGTCCAGATTTAGGGAGGGAGGGCTACACCTTC. It is translated as CASCPDLGREGYTF.

The chain has TRBV28 and TRBJ1-4; a possible D gene is TRBD1 (6 bases). V lost 2 bases and J lost 9, with 10 bases in between. The CDR3 length is 13 residues. Looked up from germline, CDR1 is MDHEN and CDR2 is SYDVKM. CDR3 sequence (DNA): TGTGCCAGCAGTTTACGGACAGCTCAAAAACTGTTTTTT. Protein sequence: CASSLRTAQKLFF.

A note on this clone: An end of the junction differs from the germline gene, which may be a read error. The chain couples TRBV7-9 to TRBJ2-1; 7 bases agree with TRBD2. Per germline, CDR1 SEHNR and CDR2 FQNEAQ (reference sequence). The CDR3 extends over 19 amino acids. The CDR3 DNA reads as TGTTCCAGCAGCTCCCGCCGGAAAAGCGGGGTCCTCTCCTACAATGAGCAGTTCTTC. It yields the protein CSSSSRRKSGVLSYNEQFF.

In nucleotides, the CDR3 is TGTGCCAGCAGTTCCCAAAGACTAGCGGGAGCCAATGAGCAGTTCTTC. It codes for CASSSQRLAGANEQFF. This sequence joins TRBV6-6 and TRBJ2-1; 12 bases are a match to TRBD2. CDR1 and CDR2 from the germline V gene are MNHNY and SVGAGI (reference sequence). With 4 bases clipped from V and 6 bases from J, the junction kept 7 bases outside the gene matches. The CDR3 loop spans 16 amino acids.

The chain recombines TRBV6-4 with TRBJ2-2, with unresolved D. Trimming removed 8 bases from V and 3 bases from J, with 10 bases in between. Germline values: CDR1 MRHNA, CDR2 SNTAGT. The CDR3 runs to 13 residues. The chain's CDR3 is CASLNKDTGELFF. The CDR3 region has the DNA TGTGCCAGCTTAAACAAAGACACCGGGGAGCTGTTTTTT.

The V gene is TRBV6-1, the J gene TRBJ1-4; 8 positions agree with TRBD1. CDR3 length equals 15 residues. Germline V gene lookup returns CDR1 MNHNS and CDR2 SASEGT. J was trimmed by 7 bases and V by 3 bases; bases with no gene match: 7. The CDR3 region has the DNA TGTGCCAGCAGTGATTCCGCAGGGGGCGCTGAAAAACTGTTTTTT. This translates into CASSDSAGGAEKLFF.

With regard to this clone: In the same sample, other DNA sequences code for this CDR3. The rearrangement joins TRBV2 to TRBJ1-1; 7 nucleotides line up with TRBD1. Germline V gene data show CDR1 as SNHLY and CDR2 as FYNNEI. Germline trimming cut 6 bases from V and 5 bases from J; bases unmatched to any gene: 3. The length of the CDR3 is 12 residues. Written as DNA, the CDR3 is TGTGCCAGCAGCCGACAGGGAACTGAAGCTTTCTTT. Its translation: CASSRQGTEAFF.

V and J are TRBV2 and TRBJ2-2; weak D call: TRBD2 (5 bases). V lost 4 bases to trimming and J lost 2 bases, with 8 bases between them. Per germline, CDR1 SNHLY and CDR2 FYNNEI. The CDR3 is 14 residues long. The CDR3 region has the DNA TGTGCCAGCAGTGGCCGGGAAAACACCGGGGAGCTGTTTTTT. Its protein product is CASSGRENTGELFF.

The V and J genes are TRBV21-1 and TRBJ2-1; the tabulated D call, TRBD2, remains unverified against the DNA. TRBV21-1 represents a pseudogene. This CDR3 is built from 16 residues. The CDR3 sequence is CASSLRRGGRDGEQFF. CDR3 coding DNA: TGTGCCAGCAGCCTCCGAAGGGGAGGGCGGGACGGTGAGCAGTTCTTC.

This chain joins TRBV28 and TRBJ2-3; tentatively, D is TRBD1 (6 bases). CDR3 length: 14 residues. V lost 1 base, J lost 4 bases, and 9 bases lay in between. Germline loops: CDR1 MDHEN, CDR2 SYDVKM. Written as DNA, the CDR3 is TGTGCCAGCAGTTTATATGGGGGCGCAGATACGCAGTATTTT. This sequence encodes CASSLYGGADTQYF. The complete variable domain, with remaining parts taken from reference TRBV28 and TRBJ2-3, reads DVKVTQSSRYLVKRTGEKVFLECVQDMDHENMFWYRQDPGLGLRLIYFSYDVKMKEKGDIPEGYSVSREKKERFSLILESASTNQTSMYLCASSLYGGADTQYFGPGTRLTVL.

This chain links TRBV9 with TRBJ1-4; no clear D. With 4 bases removed from V and 6 bases from J, the gap between germline ends came to 13 bases. CDR3 length equals 14 residues. CDR1 and CDR2 (germline): SGDLS, YYNGEE. CDR3 region: CASSSEDEDEKLFF. The CDR3 DNA follows: TGTGCCAGCAGCAGTGAGGATGAGGATGAAAAACTGTTTTTT.

The V gene is TRBV7-9, the J gene TRBJ2-7, with 7 bases matching TRBD1. CDR3 length equals 14 residues. The V and J ends lost 5 bases and 2 bases, in that order; junction bases with no gene match: 6. The germline V gene encodes CDR1 SEHNR and CDR2 FQNEAQ (reference sequence). CDR3 in amino acids: CASSRGTVTYEQYF. The CDR3 nucleotides read TGTGCCAGCAGCAGAGGGACAGTTACCTACGAGCAGTACTTC.

This clone has only a few counts. The V gene is TRBV5-6, the J gene TRBJ2-1, with TRBD2 identical over 7 bases. CDR3 size: 16 residues. Germline V gives CDR1 SGHDT, CDR2 YYEEEE. The V gene end was trimmed by 0 bases and the J gene end by 4 bases; junction bases not matched to a gene: 7. CDR3 sequence reads: CASSLVGLAVYNEQFF. The CDR3, as DNA: TGTGCCAGCAGCTTGGTGGGGCTAGCGGTATACAATGAGCAGTTCTTC.

This chain connects TRBV10-1 to TRBJ2-4, with 12 positions matching TRBD1. V dropped 0 bases and J dropped 3; count of bases not matched to a gene: 9. CDR1 and CDR2 from the germline V gene are WNHNN and SYGVQD (reference sequence). The CDR3 totals 19 residues. This CDR3 reads CASSESPGTGGAGKNIQYF. The CDR3 bases are TGCGCCAGCAGTGAGTCGCCTGGGACAGGGGGCGCGGGCAAAAACATTCAGTACTTC.

J is TRBJ2-7 and V is TRBV4-2, with TRBD1 identical over 7 bases. With 0 bases clipped from V and 6 bases from J, the junction kept 8 bases outside the gene matches. There are 15 residues in the CDR3. Looked up from germline, CDR1 is LGHNA and CDR2 is YNFKEQ. The CDR3 DNA sequence: TGTGCCAGCAGCCAAGAACAGGGGAATATAGCCGAGCAGTACTTC. Amino acid sequence: CASSQEQGNIAEQYF.

The chain carries TRBV29-1 and TRBJ2-5, with TRBD1 as a possible D gene (5 bases). V lost 8 bases and J 5 bases, leaving 12 bases between the germline ends. The length of the CDR3 is 11 residues. Germline-derived CDR1 and CDR2 are SQVTM and ANQGSEA. The CDR3 DNA sequence: TGCAGCCTCAGGGTCGGTGAGACCCAGTACTTC. Amino acids: CSLRVGETQYF. The full variable domain, rest sourced from reference TRBV29-1 and TRBJ2-5, is SAVISQKPSRDICQRGTSLTIQCQVDSQVTMMFWYRQQPGQSLTLIATANQGSEATYESGFVIDKFPISRPNLTFSTLTVSNMSPEDSSIYLCSLRVGETQYFGPGTRLLVL.

The chain joins TRBV13 to TRBJ2-5; 11 bases agree with TRBD1. The J call may be faulty, since TRBJ2-7 better matches the DNA end. The germline V gene has CDR1 PRHDT and CDR2 FYEKMQ (reference sequence). CDR3 size: 14 residues. CDR3 coding DNA: TGTGCCAGCAGCAGGGACAGGGGGTCATACGAGCAGTACTTC. Amino acid sequence: CASSRDRGSYEQYF.

The gene calls are TRBV27 and TRBJ1-2, with D possibly matching TRBD1 (5 bases). The germline gives CDR1 MNHEY, CDR2 SMNVEV (reference sequence). The CDR3 contains 14 residues. Trimming cost V 8 bases and J 8 bases, with 21 bases left between them. The CDR3 DNA is TGTGCCAGCGGGGGGGTCAGGGAGGTATTCGGCTACACCTTC. It specifies CASGGVREVFGYTF.